The 20 T cell receptor beta chains below were found in one sample sequenced in a study of spatial heterogeneity in lung cancer. Time point denoted: sample taken at primary tumor resection. TCRdb processed the 5' RACE reads anew with MiXCR; each CDR3 protein has one entry. Of tens of thousands of distinct CDR3 sequences listed, less than 9.5% are singletons. Here the sequenced sample was PBMCs, taken at surgery. These receptors all stem from a female donor with early-stage non-small cell lung cancer.

This clonotype was recorded at least ten times. The chain's CDR3 is CAWNRVFADTQYF. The CDR3 nucleotides read TGTGCCTGGAACAGGGTTTTCGCAGATACGCAGTATTTT. The rearrangement uses TRBV30 and TRBJ2-3, with a possible D match to TRBD1 (6 bases). This CDR3 is built from 13 residues. The germline gives CDR1 GTSNPN, CDR2 SVGIG (reference sequence). Trimming cost V 4 bases and J 4 bases, with 12 bases left between them.

The chain recombines TRBV20-1 with TRBJ1-2; TRBD1 is a possible D gene (6 bases). The CDR3 consists of 14 residues. The V end lost 0 bases, the J end lost 8 bases, and 16 bases lay between the germline ends. The germline gives CDR1 DFQATT, CDR2 SNEGSKA (reference sequence). The DNA of the CDR3 is TGCAGTGCTAGAGATCTGGGGGCCTGGAGGGGCTACACCTTC. This translates into CSARDLGAWRGYTF.

This clonotype was recorded at least ten times. The chain couples TRBV18 to TRBJ2-7; no clear D gene. The CDR3 is 14 residues long. The V end lost 2 bases, the J end lost 0 bases, and 8 bases lay between the germline ends. Germline V gene data show CDR1 as KGHSH and CDR2 as LQKENI. The CDR3 region has the DNA TGTGCCAGCTCACCAGCTACGAGCTCCTACGAGCAGTACTTC. It specifies CASSPATSSYEQYF.

As regards this clonotype: This sequence may be a read error, since a much larger clone differs from it by one base. V usage is TRBV12-3 or TRBV12-4 and J usage is TRBJ2-7; TRBD1 matches at 7 bases. This CDR3 has 14 residues. This CDR3 reads CASSRQGSVDDQYF. The DNA for the CDR3 is TGTGCCAGCAGTAGACAGGGTTCTGTGGACGACCAGTACTTC.

This clonotype was observed at least ten times. The J gene is TRBJ2-5, the V gene TRBV7-2; weak D call: TRBD1 (6 bases). The CDR3 sequence is 14 residues long. The germline V and J ends were trimmed by 3 bases and 5 bases, with 13 bases remaining between them. CDR1 is SGHTA and CDR2 is FQGNSA in the germline V gene. The CDR3 nucleotides are TGTGCCAGCAGCTTCCAATCAGGGGAGGAGACCCAGTACTTC. Translation: CASSFQSGEETQYF.

This clonotype has a count of ten or more. The chain couples TRBV28 to TRBJ1-2, with D maybe TRBD1 (5 bases). The germline gives CDR1 MDHEN, CDR2 SYDVKM. Trimming stripped 10 bases from V and 8 bases from J, with 14 bases between. The CDR3 has 11 amino acids. The CDR3 region is CAIQGAGGYTF. CDR3 nucleotides: TGTGCCATCCAGGGAGCTGGCGGCTACACCTTC.

This clonotype has ten or more counts. This chain connects TRBV14 to TRBJ2-7, with D possibly being TRBD2 (5 bases). The CDR3 has 14 amino acids. The germline V and J ends were trimmed by 0 bases and 3 bases, with 9 bases remaining between them. CDR1 and CDR2 (germline): SGHDN, FVKESK. CDR3 in amino acids: CASSQDLRDYEQYF. The CDR3 bases are TGTGCCAGCAGCCAAGATCTACGGGACTACGAGCAGTACTTC.

The chain links TRBV6-1 to TRBJ2-5, with no clear D. CDR1 is MNHNS, CDR2 SASEGT, per germline. This CDR3 is built from 13 residues. V gave up 3 bases and J gave up 5 bases, with 10 bases separating them. The DNA for the CDR3 is TGTGCCAGCAGTGATTGGGCTTCGGAGACCCAGTACTTC. Protein product: CASSDWASETQYF.

This clonotype occurred a few times. This chain uses TRBV20-1 with TRBJ2-1; no reliable D call. Germline values: CDR1 DFQATT, CDR2 SNEGSKA (reference sequence). CDR3 length: 14 amino acids. V shed 0 bases and J shed 9 bases, with 15 bases lying between them. The CDR3 protein is CSARDSGLTTEQFF. The CDR3 DNA follows: TGCAGTGCTAGAGATTCGGGCCTTACAACTGAGCAGTTCTTC.

This clonotype was counted ten times or more. The V gene is TRBV5-1, the J gene TRBJ2-6, with TRBD2 matching over 7 bases. This CDR3 is built from 18 residues. V gave up 4 bases and J gave up 2 bases; unmatched junction bases: 12. The germline gives CDR1 SGHRS, CDR2 YFSETQ. CDR3 protein: CASSPSGGAVAGANVLTF. The CDR3 nucleotides read TGCGCCAGCAGCCCTAGCGGAGGGGCCGTTGCTGGGGCCAACGTCCTGACTTTC.

By share, this clonotype counts as medium-sized. The chain joins TRBV27 to TRBJ1-5; D unresolved. This CDR3 is built from 15 residues. In germline, CDR1 is MNHEY, CDR2 SMNVEV (reference sequence). Between the trimmed V and J ends, which lost 4 bases and 1 base, there was a span of 11 bases. DNA of the CDR3: TGTGCCAGCAGTTCTAGTCTAGGGAGCAATCAGCCCCAGCATTTT. Translating it yields CASSSSLGSNQPQHF.

Many counts were recorded for this clonotype. The rearrangement links TRBV28 to TRBJ2-1, with TRBD1 matching over 9 bases. Germline-derived CDR1 and CDR2 are MDHEN and SYDVKM. V trimming: 4 bases; J trimming: 9 bases; junction bases outside the gene matches: 10. The CDR3 spans 15 residues. The CDR3: CASSWGDREYGEQFF. CDR3 DNA: TGTGCCAGCAGTTGGGGGGACAGGGAGTATGGTGAGCAGTTCTTC.

This clonotype was found many times. The V and J genes are TRBV5-1 and TRBJ2-7; maybe TRBD1 (6 bases). This CDR3 has 14 residues. Germline CDR1 and CDR2: SGHRS and YFSETQ. Trimming pared 0 bases from V and 4 bases from J, leaving 11 bases between. The CDR3 DNA reads as TGCGCCAGCAGCTTGGAGGGACACCCATACGAGCAGTACTTC. Protein sequence: CASSLEGHPYEQYF.

The chain has TRBV11-3 and TRBJ2-7; D possibly corresponds to TRBD1 (6 bases). Deletions cut 1 base from V and 3 bases from J, with 13 bases between. This CDR3 has 15 amino acids. Germline CDR1 is SGHNT and CDR2 is YENEEA. Here the CDR3 DNA reads TGTGCCAGCAGCTTAGGGTCAGGGGCCGGCTACGAGCAGTACTTC. This sequence encodes CASSLGSGAGYEQYF. Combining the CDR3 with reference TRBV11-3 and TRBJ2-7 gives the whole variable domain EAGVVQSPRYKIIEKKQPVAFWCNPISGHNTLYWYLQNLGQGPELLIRYENEEAVDDSQLPKDRFSAERLKGVDSTLKIQPAELGDSAVYLCASSLGSGAGYEQYFGPGTRLTVT.

This clonotype was seen ten or more times. The CDR3 DNA reads as TGTGCCAGCAGCTTAGTGGGAAACACTGAAGCTTTCTTT. Translating it yields CASSLVGNTEAFF. The chain employs TRBV7-9 and TRBJ1-1; no clear D gene. Germline V lookup: CDR1 SEHNR, CDR2 FQNEAQ (reference sequence). Trimming left V 1 base short and J 2 bases short, with 5 bases between. The CDR3 contains 13 residues.

This clonotype came up many times. The chain joins TRBV24-1 to TRBJ2-1, with 10 bases identical to TRBD1. The trim removed 6 bases at V and 8 bases at J, leaving 9 bases unmatched. Germline values: CDR1 KGHDR, CDR2 SFDVKD. CDR3 length: 15 residues. The CDR3 is CATSMTGGRTHEQFF. As DNA, the CDR3 is TGTGCCACCAGTATGACAGGGGGCCGTACGCATGAGCAGTTCTTC.

The chain couples TRBV9 to TRBJ2-7; a possible D gene is TRBD2 (6 bases). The germline CDR1 and CDR2 sequences are SGDLS and YYNGEE. V was cut by 2 bases and J by 1 base, with 16 bases left in between. This CDR3 has 16 amino acids. In nucleotides, the CDR3 is TGTGCCAGCAGCGTCGCCGGGACTCCGAGATCCTACGAGCAGTACTTC. Its protein product is CASSVAGTPRSYEQYF.

This chain uses TRBV3-1 with TRBJ2-5, with 10 bases lining up with TRBD2. The trim removed 1 base at V and 2 bases at J, leaving 7 bases unmatched. This CDR3 spans 17 amino acids. Per germline, CDR1 LGHDT and CDR2 YNNKEL (reference sequence). The chain's CDR3 is CASSQGVLAGVQETQYF. CDR3 coding DNA: TGTGCCAGCAGCCAAGGGGTCCTAGCGGGGGTTCAAGAGACCCAGTACTTC.

This clonotype was counted ten times or more. The chain has TRBV28 and TRBJ2-1; 7 nucleotides align to TRBD2. The CDR3 spans 13 residues. V gave up 6 bases and J gave up 8 bases; unmatched junction bases: 7. The germline CDR1 and CDR2 sequences are MDHEN and SYDVKM. The CDR3 loop reads CASRQTSVDEQFF. Written as DNA, the CDR3 is TGTGCCAGCAGGCAAACTAGCGTCGATGAGCAGTTCTTC.

This clonotype was seen at least ten times. V is TRBV4-1 and J is TRBJ2-7; possible D gene TRBD2, 6 bases. The CDR3 covers 15 residues. CDR1 is MGHRA and CDR2 is YSYEKL in the germline V gene. The V and J ends lost 0 bases and 0 bases respectively, with 9 bases between them. The CDR3 is CASSQEGLLSYEQYF. CDR3 DNA: TGCGCCAGCAGCCAAGAGGGACTTCTCTCCTACGAGCAGTACTTC.